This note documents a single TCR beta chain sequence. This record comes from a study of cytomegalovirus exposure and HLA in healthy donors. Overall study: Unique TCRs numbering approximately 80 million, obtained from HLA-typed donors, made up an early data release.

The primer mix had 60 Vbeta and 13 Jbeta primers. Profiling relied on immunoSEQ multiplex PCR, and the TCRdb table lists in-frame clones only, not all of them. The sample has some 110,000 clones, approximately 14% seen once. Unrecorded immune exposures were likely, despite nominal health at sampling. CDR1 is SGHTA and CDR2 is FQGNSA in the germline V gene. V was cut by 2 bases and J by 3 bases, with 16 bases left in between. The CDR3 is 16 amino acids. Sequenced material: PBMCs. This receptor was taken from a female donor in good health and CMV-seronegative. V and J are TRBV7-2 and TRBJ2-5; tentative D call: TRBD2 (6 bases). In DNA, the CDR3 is TGTGCCAGCAGCTTACGCGCCGGGGGAGCGAAAGAGACCCAGTACTTC. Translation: CASSLRAGGAKETQYF.